This TCR beta chain emerged from a study of T cell clonality in common variable immunodeficiency. This clone was observed many times. From the germline J gene comes the end of the CDR3, since the read stops 3 residues before it. Caucasian heritage predominated among both patients and controls. The CDR3 length is 14 residues. Trimming took off 0 bases at V and 0 bases at J, with 8 bases between the two ends. Germline V gene sequence: CDR1 DFQATT, CDR2 SNEGSKA (reference sequence). Produced via immunoSEQ multiplex PCR; TCRdb's table is partial and in-frame only. Observed in the sample are tens of thousands of clones, none of them singletons.

The sequence derives from a person aged 18 to 70 in good health. V is TRBV20-1 and J is TRBJ1-1; unclear D gene. Specimen: peripheral blood mononuclear cells. The sequenced part of the CDR3 DNA is TGCAGTGCTAGAGAGGAGGGCATGAACACTGAA. It translates to CSAREEGMNTE. The whole CDR3 is CSAREEGMNTEAFF.